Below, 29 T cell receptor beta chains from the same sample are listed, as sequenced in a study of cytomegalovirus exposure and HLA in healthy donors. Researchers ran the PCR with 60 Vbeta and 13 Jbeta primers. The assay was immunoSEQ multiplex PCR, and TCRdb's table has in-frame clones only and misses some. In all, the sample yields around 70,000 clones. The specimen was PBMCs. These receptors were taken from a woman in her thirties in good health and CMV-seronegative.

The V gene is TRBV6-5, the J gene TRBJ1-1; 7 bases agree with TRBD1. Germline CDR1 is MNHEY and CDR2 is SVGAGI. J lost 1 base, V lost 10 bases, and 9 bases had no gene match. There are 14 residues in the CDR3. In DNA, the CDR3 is TGTGCCACTCCCGACAGGGCTCAGAACACTGAAGCTTTCTTT. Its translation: CATPDRAQNTEAFF.

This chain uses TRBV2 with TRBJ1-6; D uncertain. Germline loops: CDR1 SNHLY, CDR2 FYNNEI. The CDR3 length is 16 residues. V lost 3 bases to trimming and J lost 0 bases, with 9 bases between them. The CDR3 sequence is CASSERSNSYNSPLHF. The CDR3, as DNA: TGTGCCAGCAGTGAGCGTTCTAACTCCTATAATTCACCCCTCCACTTT.

CDR3 sequence (DNA): TGTGCCAGTAGTAGAACCGGGACTAGCGAAGAGACCCAGTACTTC. Translation gives CASSRTGTSEETQYF. This chain uses TRBV19 with TRBJ2-5; 10 bases agree with TRBD2. This CDR3 comprises 15 residues. Trimming removed 4 bases from V and 3 bases from J; junction bases left unmatched: 5. From germline, CDR1 is LNHDA and CDR2 SQIVND (reference sequence).

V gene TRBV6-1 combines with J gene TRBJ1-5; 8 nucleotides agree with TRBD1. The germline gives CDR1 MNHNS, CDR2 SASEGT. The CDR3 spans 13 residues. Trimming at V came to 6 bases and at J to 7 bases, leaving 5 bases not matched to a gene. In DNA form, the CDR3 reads TGTGCCAGCAGACCGACAGGGGAGCAGCCCCAGCATTTT. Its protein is CASRPTGEQPQHF.

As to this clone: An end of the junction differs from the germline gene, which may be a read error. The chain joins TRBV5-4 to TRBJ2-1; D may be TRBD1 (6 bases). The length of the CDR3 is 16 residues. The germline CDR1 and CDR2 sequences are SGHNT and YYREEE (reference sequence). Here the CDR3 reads CASSPGQRSSDNEQFF. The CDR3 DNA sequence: TGTGCCAGCAGCCCCGGACAGAGGAGCTCCGACAATGAGCAGTTCTTC.

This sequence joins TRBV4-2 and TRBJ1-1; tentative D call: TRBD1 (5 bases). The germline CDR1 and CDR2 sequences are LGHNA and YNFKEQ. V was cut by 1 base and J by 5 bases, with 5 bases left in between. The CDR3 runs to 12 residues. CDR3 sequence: CASSQAGTEAFF. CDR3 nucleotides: TGTGCCAGCAGCCAAGCAGGGACTGAAGCTTTCTTT.

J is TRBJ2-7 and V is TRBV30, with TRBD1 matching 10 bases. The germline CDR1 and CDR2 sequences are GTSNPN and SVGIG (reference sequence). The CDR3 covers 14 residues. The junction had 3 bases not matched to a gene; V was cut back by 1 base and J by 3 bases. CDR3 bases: TGTGCCTGGAGTGGGACAGGGGGATTCTACGAGCAGTACTTC. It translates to CAWSGTGGFYEQYF.

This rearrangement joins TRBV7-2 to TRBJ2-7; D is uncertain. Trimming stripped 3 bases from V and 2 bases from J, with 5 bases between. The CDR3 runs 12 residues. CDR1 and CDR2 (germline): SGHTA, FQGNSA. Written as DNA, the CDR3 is TGTGCCAGCAGCTTGGCCCCCTACGAGCAGTACTTC. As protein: CASSLAPYEQYF.

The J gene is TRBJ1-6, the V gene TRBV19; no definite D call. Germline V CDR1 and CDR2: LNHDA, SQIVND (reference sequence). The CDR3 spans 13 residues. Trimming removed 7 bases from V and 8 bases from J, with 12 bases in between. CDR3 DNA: TGTGCCAGTAAGCTACGGGGAGATTCACCCCTCCACTTT. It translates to CASKLRGDSPLHF.

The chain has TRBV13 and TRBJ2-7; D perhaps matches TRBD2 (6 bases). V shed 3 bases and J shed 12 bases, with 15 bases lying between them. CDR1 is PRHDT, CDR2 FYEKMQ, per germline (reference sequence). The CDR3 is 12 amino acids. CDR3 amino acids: CASSFRDRGLYF. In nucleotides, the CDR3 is TGTGCCAGCAGCTTCCGGGACCGGGGACTGTACTTC.

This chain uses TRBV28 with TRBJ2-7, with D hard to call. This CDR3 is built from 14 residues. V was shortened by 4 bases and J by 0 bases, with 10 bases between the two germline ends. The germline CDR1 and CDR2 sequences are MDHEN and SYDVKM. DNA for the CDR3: TGTGCCAGCAGTTCCCCACCAGTCTCCTACGAGCAGTACTTC. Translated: CASSSPPVSYEQYF. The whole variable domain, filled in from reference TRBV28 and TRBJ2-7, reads DVKVTQSSRYLVKRTGEKVFLECVQDMDHENMFWYRQDPGLGLRLIYFSYDVKMKEKGDIPEGYSVSREKKERFSLILESASTNQTSMYLCASSSPPVSYEQYFGPGTRLTVT.

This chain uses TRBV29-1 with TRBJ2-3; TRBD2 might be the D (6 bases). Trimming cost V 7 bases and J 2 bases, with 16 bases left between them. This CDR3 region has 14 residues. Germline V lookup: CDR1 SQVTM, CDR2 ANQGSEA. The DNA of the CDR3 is TGCAGCGCCGATTGGACGGGAGCCACAGATACGCAGTATTTT. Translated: CSADWTGATDTQYF.

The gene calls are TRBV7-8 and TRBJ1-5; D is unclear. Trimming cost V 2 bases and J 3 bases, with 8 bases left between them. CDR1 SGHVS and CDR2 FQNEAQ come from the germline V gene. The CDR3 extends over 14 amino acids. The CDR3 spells CASSLMTSNQPQHF. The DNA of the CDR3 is TGTGCCAGCAGCTTAATGACATCCAATCAGCCCCAGCATTTT.

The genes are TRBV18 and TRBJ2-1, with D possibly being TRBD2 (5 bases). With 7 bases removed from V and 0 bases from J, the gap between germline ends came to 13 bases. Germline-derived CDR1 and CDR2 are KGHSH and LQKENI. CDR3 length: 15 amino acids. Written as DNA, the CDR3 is TGTGCCAGCTACATCTCGGGGAGCTCCTACAATGAGCAGTTCTTC. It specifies CASYISGSSYNEQFF.

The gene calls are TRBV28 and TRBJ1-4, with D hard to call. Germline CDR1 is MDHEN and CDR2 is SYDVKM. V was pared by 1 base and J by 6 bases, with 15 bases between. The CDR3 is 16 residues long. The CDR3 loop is CASSLFSWAADEKLFF. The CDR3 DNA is TGTGCCAGCAGTTTATTTTCTTGGGCAGCCGATGAAAAACTGTTTTTT.

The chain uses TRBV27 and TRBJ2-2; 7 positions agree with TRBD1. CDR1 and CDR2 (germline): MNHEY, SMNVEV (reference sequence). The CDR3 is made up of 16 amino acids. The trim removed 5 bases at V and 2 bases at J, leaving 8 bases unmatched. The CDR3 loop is CASSGEGTANTGELFF. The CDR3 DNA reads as TGTGCCAGCAGTGGCGAAGGGACAGCCAACACCGGGGAGCTGTTTTTT.

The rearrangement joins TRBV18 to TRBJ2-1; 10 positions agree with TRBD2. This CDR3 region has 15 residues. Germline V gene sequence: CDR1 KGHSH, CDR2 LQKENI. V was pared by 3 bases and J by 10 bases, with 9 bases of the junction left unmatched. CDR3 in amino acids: CASSPPSGRGLEQFF. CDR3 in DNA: TGTGCCAGCTCACCTCCTAGCGGGAGAGGCTTGGAGCAGTTCTTC.

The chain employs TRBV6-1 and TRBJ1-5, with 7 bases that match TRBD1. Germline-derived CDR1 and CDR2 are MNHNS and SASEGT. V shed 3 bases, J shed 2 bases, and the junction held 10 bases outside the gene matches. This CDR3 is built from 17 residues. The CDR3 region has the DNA TGTGCCAGCAGTGAGTACCCACCGGGACAGCGCAATCAGCCCCAGCATTTT. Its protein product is CASSEYPPGQRNQPQHF.

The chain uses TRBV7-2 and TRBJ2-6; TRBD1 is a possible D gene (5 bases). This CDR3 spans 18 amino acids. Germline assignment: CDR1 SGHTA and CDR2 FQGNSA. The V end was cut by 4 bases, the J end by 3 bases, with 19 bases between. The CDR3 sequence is CASSSRKIRGVGANVLTF. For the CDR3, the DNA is TGTGCCAGCAGCTCGCGCAAAATAAGGGGTGTTGGGGCCAACGTCCTGACTTTC. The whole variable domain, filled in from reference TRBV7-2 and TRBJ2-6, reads GAGVSQSPSNKVTEKGKDVELRCDPISGHTALYWYRQSLGQGLEFLIYFQGNSAPDKSGLPSDRFSAERTGGSVSTLTIQRTQQEDSAVYLCASSSRKIRGVGANVLTFGAGSRLTVL.

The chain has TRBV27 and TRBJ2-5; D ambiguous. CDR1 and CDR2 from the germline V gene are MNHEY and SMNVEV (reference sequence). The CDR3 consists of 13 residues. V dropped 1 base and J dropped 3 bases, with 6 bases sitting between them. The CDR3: CASSLYPKETQYF. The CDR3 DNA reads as TGTGCCAGCAGTTTATATCCAAAAGAGACCCAGTACTTC.

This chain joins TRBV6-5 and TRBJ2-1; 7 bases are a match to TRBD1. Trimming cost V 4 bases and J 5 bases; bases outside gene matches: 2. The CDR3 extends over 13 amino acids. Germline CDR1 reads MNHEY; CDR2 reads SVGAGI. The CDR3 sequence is CASSSGQHNEQFF. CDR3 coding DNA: TGTGCCAGCAGTTCGGGACAGCACAATGAGCAGTTCTTC.

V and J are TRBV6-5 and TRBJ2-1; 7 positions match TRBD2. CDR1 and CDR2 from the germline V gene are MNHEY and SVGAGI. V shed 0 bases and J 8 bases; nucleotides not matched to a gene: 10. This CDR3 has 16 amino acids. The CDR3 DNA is TGTGCCAGCAGTTACTCCCCTAGCGGCAGAACGGATGAGCAGTTCTTC. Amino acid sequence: CASSYSPSGRTDEQFF.

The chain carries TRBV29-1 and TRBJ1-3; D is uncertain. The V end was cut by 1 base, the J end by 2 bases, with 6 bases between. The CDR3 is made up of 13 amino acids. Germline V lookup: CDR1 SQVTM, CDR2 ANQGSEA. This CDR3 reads CSVEGGAGNTIYF. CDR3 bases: TGCAGCGTTGAAGGGGGAGCTGGAAACACCATATATTTT.

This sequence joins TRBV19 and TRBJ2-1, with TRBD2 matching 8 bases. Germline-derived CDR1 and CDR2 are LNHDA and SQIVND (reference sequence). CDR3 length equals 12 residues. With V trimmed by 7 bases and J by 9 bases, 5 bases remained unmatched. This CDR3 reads CASTGTRAEQFF. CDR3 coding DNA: TGTGCCAGTACTGGGACTAGGGCTGAGCAGTTCTTC. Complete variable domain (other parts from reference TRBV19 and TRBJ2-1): DGGITQSPKYLFRKEGQNVTLSCEQNLNHDAMYWYRQDPGQGLRLIYYSQIVNDFQKGDIAEGYSVSREKKESFPLTVTSAQKNPTAFYLCASTGTRAEQFFGPGTRLTVL.

CDR3 in DNA: TGTGCCAGCAGTGATTCGAGACTCCTCCCCAACGTCCTGACTTTC. Its protein is CASSDSRLLPNVLTF. The J gene is TRBJ2-6, the V gene TRBV2; no clear D. CDR1 is SNHLY and CDR2 is FYNNEI in the germline V gene. The CDR3 sequence is 15 residues long. Trimming cost V 3 bases and J 8 bases, with 14 bases left between them.

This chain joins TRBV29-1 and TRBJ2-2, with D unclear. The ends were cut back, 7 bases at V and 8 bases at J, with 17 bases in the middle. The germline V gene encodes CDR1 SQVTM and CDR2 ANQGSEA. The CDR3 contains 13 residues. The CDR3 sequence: CSAADTHAGELFF. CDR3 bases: TGCAGCGCTGCTGACACTCACGCGGGGGAGCTGTTTTTT.

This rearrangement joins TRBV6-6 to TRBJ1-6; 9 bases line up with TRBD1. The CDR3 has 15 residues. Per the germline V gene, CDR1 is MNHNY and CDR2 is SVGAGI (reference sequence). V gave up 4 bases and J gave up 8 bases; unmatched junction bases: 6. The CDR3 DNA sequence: TGTGCCAGCAGTTCACCGGGACAGGGACATTCACCCCTCCACTTT. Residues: CASSSPGQGHSPLHF.

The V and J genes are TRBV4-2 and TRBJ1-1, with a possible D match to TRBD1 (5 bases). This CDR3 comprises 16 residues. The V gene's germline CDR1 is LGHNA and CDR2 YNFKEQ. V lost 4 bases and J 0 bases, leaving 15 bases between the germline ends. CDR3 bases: TGTGCCAGCAGCCGGGGCGGCAGCCTGATGAACACTGAAGCTTTCTTT. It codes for CASSRGGSLMNTEAFF.

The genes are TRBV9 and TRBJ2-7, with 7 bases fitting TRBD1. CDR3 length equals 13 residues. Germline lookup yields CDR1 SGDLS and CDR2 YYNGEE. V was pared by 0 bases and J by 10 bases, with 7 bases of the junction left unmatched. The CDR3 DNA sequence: TGTGCCAGCAGCGTAGAGTGGACAGGCCCCCAGTACTTC. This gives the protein CASSVEWTGPQYF.